The 3 T cell receptor beta chains below come from one sample, sequenced in a study of blood T cell repertoires in COVID-19. Profiling relied on immunoSEQ multiplex PCR, and the TCRdb table lists in-frame clones only, not all of them. Seen here are 25,000 to 40,000 clones, roughly 90% observed once, and the top ten hold around an eighth. The material sequenced was peripheral blood. These receptors all stem from a human donor with active COVID-19. The donor label of this sample is uncertain.

The V and J genes are TRBV3-1 (or the pseudogene TRBV3-2) and TRBJ2-6; 7 nucleotides align to TRBD2. There are 16 residues in the CDR3. V shed 2 bases, J shed 7 bases, and the junction held 8 bases outside the gene matches. Germline-derived CDR1 and CDR2 are LGHDT and YNNKEL (reference sequence). CDR3 region: CASSQRAGFGANVLTF. CDR3 nucleotides: TGTGCCAGCAGCCAAAGAGCGGGGTTTGGAGCCAACGTCCTGACTTTC.

This chain uses TRBV18 with TRBJ2-3; TRBD1 matches at 7 bases. J was trimmed by 6 bases and V by 3 bases; bases with no gene match: 6. Germline CDR1 KGHSH, CDR2 LQKENI. This CDR3 has 14 residues. For the CDR3, the DNA is TGTGCCAGCTCACCGGGACAGTATTTTGATACGCAGTATTTT. Its translation: CASSPGQYFDTQYF.

There are a few counts of this clone. The chain carries TRBV19 and TRBJ1-5; D might be TRBD1 (5 bases). Germline-derived CDR1 and CDR2 are LNHDA and SQIVND (reference sequence). This CDR3 contains 16 residues. The V gene lost 5 bases and the J gene lost 2 bases, with 16 bases spanning the gap. The CDR3 DNA is TGTGCCAGTAGTTCCCAAGGGACGGGGGGCAATCAGCCCCAGCATTTT. It codes for CASSSQGTGGNQPQHF.